This TCR beta chain was documented in a study of radiotherapy plus CTLA-4 blockade in lung cancer. In the study overall: Disease control was seen in 25% to 40% of patients, objective responses in 15% to 20%. Overall study results and limits: In blood, after radiotherapy plus ipilimumab, tumor-derived TCR clones expanded. Early blood T cell clone changes and increased post-radiation serum interferon-beta were reportedly the strongest response predictors.

The CDR3 runs to 13 residues. V shed 5 bases, J shed 2 bases, and the junction held 4 bases outside the gene matches. The germline gives CDR1 SGHRS, CDR2 YFSETQ. The table came from immunoSEQ multiplex PCR; TCRdb's copy has only in-frame clones and leaves some out. The sample holds roughly 98,000 clones, 82% seen once. Turning to this clone: The antigen remains unidentified.

Enrolled patients, whose metastatic non-small-cell lung cancer was chemo-refractory, received focal radiation plus CTLA-4 blockade with ipilimumab. Source: peripheral blood, taken from a patient treated with radiotherapy plus ipilimumab. The chain has TRBV5-1 and TRBJ2-7; 7 nucleotides align to TRBD1. The sequence derives from a human donor with non-small cell lung cancer who had a partial response to radiotherapy plus ipilimumab. The CDR3 here is CASRRDSPYEQYF. DNA for the CDR3: TGCGCCAGCAGAAGGGACAGCCCCTACGAGCAGTACTTC.